The clone carrying this TCR beta chain has more than one count but fewer than ten. One entry per CDR3 protein results from TCRdb running MiXCR on the reads. The table has roughly 760,000 distinct CDR3 sequences, 35% seen once. The CDR3 has 16 amino acids. V dropped 4 bases and J dropped 3 bases, with 17 bases sitting between them. CDR1 and CDR2 from the germline V gene are MNHEY and SVGAGI. This entry belongs to a study of T cell repertoires in cytomegalovirus infection. This receptor was obtained from a human donor in good health (CMV status not recorded). Some clones in this sample may be carry-over from other donors' samples. The chain carries TRBV6-5 and TRBJ2-3, with D maybe TRBD2 (7 bases). The sequenced material came from PBMCs. The CDR3 DNA sequence: TGTGCCAGCAGTTCGTTAGCGGGCACAGGGACAGATACGCAGTATTTT. It translates to CASSSLAGTGTDTQYF.